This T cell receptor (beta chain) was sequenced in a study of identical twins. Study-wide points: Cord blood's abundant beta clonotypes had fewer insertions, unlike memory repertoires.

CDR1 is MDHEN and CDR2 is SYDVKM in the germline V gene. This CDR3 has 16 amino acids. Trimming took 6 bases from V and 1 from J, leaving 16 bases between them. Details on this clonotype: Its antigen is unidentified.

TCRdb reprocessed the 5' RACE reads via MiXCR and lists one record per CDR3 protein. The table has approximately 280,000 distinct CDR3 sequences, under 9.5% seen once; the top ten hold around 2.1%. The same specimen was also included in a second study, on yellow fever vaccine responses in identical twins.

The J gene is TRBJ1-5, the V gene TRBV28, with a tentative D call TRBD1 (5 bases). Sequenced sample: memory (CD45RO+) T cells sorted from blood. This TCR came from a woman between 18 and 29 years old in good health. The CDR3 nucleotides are TGTGCCAGCAGCCGACGAGCGGGGACCAGCAATCAGCCCCAGCATTTT. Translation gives CASSRRAGTSNQPQHF.